Following are 17 T cell receptor beta chains from one sample sequenced in a study of PD-1 blockade in classical Hodgkin lymphoma. Every patient relapsed after autologous stem cell transplantation, and brentuximab vedotin exposure varied. Some clones are missing from TCRdb's copy, which holds only in-frame ones; the method was immunoSEQ multiplex PCR. This table has 50,000 or so clones, over 60% appearing once. The sample in question was peripheral blood mononuclear cells (PBMCs), obtained before the second cycle of nivolumab. The source of these receptors is a human donor with classical Hodgkin lymphoma.

The rearrangement joins TRBV2 to TRBJ1-4; D is possibly TRBD1 (6 bases). CDR1 SNHLY and CDR2 FYNNEI come from the germline V gene. This CDR3 is 15 amino acids long. The V gene lost 6 bases and the J gene lost 0 bases, with 11 bases spanning the gap. The CDR3 loop is CASSFHRATNEKLFF. The CDR3 nucleotides are TGTGCCAGCAGCTTTCACAGGGCAACTAATGAAAAACTGTTTTTT.

The chain has TRBV6-5 and TRBJ1-2; a weak D match, TRBD1 (5 bases). The CDR3 is 13 amino acids. Germline V gives CDR1 MNHEY, CDR2 SVGAGI. Trimming left V 2 bases short and J 8 bases short, with 12 bases between. The CDR3 loop reads CASSYGGMGGYTF. For the CDR3, the DNA is TGTGCCAGCAGTTACGGGGGGATGGGCGGCTACACCTTC.

This clone was seen a few times. The chain has TRBV6-5 and TRBJ2-7; no definite D call. The CDR3 is 11 amino acids. Looked up from germline, CDR1 is MNHEY and CDR2 is SVGAGI. The germline V and J ends were trimmed by 5 bases and 3 bases, with 5 bases remaining between them. CDR3 amino acids: CASSDGYEQYF. CDR3 nucleotide sequence: TGTGCCAGCAGTGACGGCTACGAGCAGTACTTC.

This clone was seen more than once but under ten times. This chain links TRBV11-2 with TRBJ2-7; possibly TRBD1 for D (7 bases). This CDR3 is 15 amino acids long. Germline V gene sequence: CDR1 SGHAT, CDR2 FQNNGV. Trimming took off 2 bases at V and 2 bases at J, with 13 bases between the two ends. Here the CDR3 DNA reads TGTGCCAGCAGCTTACGGCGGGACAGAGCCTACGAGCAGTACTTC. Encoded protein: CASSLRRDRAYEQYF.

The chain recombines TRBV6-6 with TRBJ1-1, with D unresolved. This CDR3 is built from 12 residues. V dropped 5 bases and J dropped 10 bases, with 14 bases sitting between them. Germline V CDR1 and CDR2: MNHNY, SVGAGI (reference sequence). For the CDR3, the DNA is TGTGCCAGCAGTCGCCAATCCATCACAGCTTTCTTT. Translating it yields CASSRQSITAFF.

The chain uses TRBV7-9 and TRBJ1-1; D not resolved. V shed 5 bases and J shed 1 base, with 14 bases lying between them. Germline assignment: CDR1 SEHNR and CDR2 FQNEAQ (reference sequence). The CDR3 consists of 15 residues. Here the CDR3 DNA reads TGTGCCAGCAGCCATATACAGAGCCCGAACACTGAAGCTTTCTTT. It yields the protein CASSHIQSPNTEAFF.

The chain links TRBV6-5 to TRBJ1-5; D is uncertain. The V gene lost 4 bases and the J gene lost 8 bases, with 9 bases spanning the gap. Per the germline V gene, CDR1 is MNHEY and CDR2 is SVGAGI. CDR3 length: 12 residues. CDR3 protein: CASSSTAEPQHF. In DNA form, the CDR3 reads TGTGCCAGCAGTTCCACAGCCGAGCCCCAGCATTTT.

This clone was seen once. The chain uses TRBV5-1 and TRBJ2-5; 9 positions agree with TRBD1. This CDR3 contains 13 residues. V shed 5 bases and J 5 bases; nucleotides not matched to a gene: 4. Germline CDR1 SGHRS, CDR2 YFSETQ. For the CDR3, the DNA is TGCGCCAGCAGAGGACAGGGGCGCGAGACCCAGTACTTC. As protein: CASRGQGRETQYF.

The sample holds one count of this clone. The chain combines TRBV7-6 with TRBJ2-5; D is uncertain. The J call may be in error: the DNA end matches TRBJ2-7 better. The germline V gene encodes CDR1 SGHVS and CDR2 FNYEAQ. CDR3 length: 15 amino acids. The CDR3 protein is CASSLGPDLTYEQYF. The CDR3 DNA follows: TGTGCCAGCAGCTTAGGGCCTGACCTCACCTACGAGCAGTACTTC.

The V and J genes are TRBV9 and TRBJ1-4; D call uncertain. Per the germline V gene, CDR1 is SGDLS and CDR2 is YYNGEE. With 0 bases removed from V and 3 bases from J, the gap between germline ends came to 15 bases. This CDR3 has 17 amino acids. CDR3 sequence: CASSVGRVQASNEKLFF. The CDR3 DNA is TGTGCCAGCAGCGTAGGGAGGGTTCAGGCTTCTAATGAAAAACTGTTTTTT.

The chain joins TRBV10-2 to TRBJ2-2; D not resolved. Trimming removed 10 bases from V and 0 bases from J, with 15 bases in between. There are 15 residues in the CDR3. From germline, CDR1 is WSHSY and CDR2 SAAADI. The CDR3 region is CATIQDSANTGELFF. The CDR3 DNA is TGCGCCACAATCCAGGATTCCGCGAACACCGGGGAGCTGTTTTTT.

The J gene is TRBJ2-1, the V gene TRBV5-4; D is perhaps TRBD1 or TRBD2 (7 bases each). Germline V gives CDR1 SGHNT, CDR2 YYREEE (reference sequence). The CDR3 loop spans 18 amino acids. V was clipped by 3 bases and J by 2 bases, with 21 bases between them. Here the CDR3 DNA reads TGTGCCAGCAGCTCAGACAGGGAACTAGCGATAACCTACAATGAGCAGTTCTTC. This encodes CASSSDRELAITYNEQFF.

By share of the sample, this clone is medium-sized (0.01 to 0.1%). J is TRBJ1-5 and V is TRBV30; 9 nucleotides line up with TRBD1. V trimming: 7 bases; J trimming: 0 bases; junction bases outside the gene matches: 4. Germline loops: CDR1 GTSNPN, CDR2 SVGIG (reference sequence). The length of the CDR3 is 14 residues. CDR3 DNA: TGTGCCTCGACGACAGGGGGTAGCAATCAGCCCCAGCATTTT. It yields the protein CASTTGGSNQPQHF.

The chain joins TRBV9 to TRBJ2-1, with D possibly matching TRBD2 (6 bases). CDR1 and CDR2 (germline): SGDLS, YYNGEE. Trimming shortened V by 2 bases and J by 6 bases, and 21 bases separated the two germline ends. This CDR3 is 17 amino acids long. The CDR3 loop reads CASSVSGGTPAGNEQFF. The CDR3 DNA follows: TGTGCCAGCAGCGTTAGTGGGGGGACTCCGGCGGGCAATGAGCAGTTCTTC.

The gene calls are TRBV29-1 and TRBJ2-3; D possibly uses TRBD1 or TRBD2 (5 bases each). This CDR3 is built from 12 residues. Trimming removed 8 bases from V and 5 bases from J, with 14 bases in between. Germline V lookup: CDR1 SQVTM, CDR2 ANQGSEA. In DNA, the CDR3 is TGCAGCCACGAGGGGACCGGAGATACGCAGTATTTT. Encoded protein: CSHEGTGDTQYF.

The chain combines TRBV27 with TRBJ2-5; the D gene is possibly TRBD2 (6 bases). Germline V CDR1 and CDR2: MNHEY, SMNVEV (reference sequence). V was pared by 5 bases and J by 4 bases, with 14 bases between. The CDR3 totals 14 residues. CDR3 loop: CASSGTGTGETQYF. CDR3 sequence (DNA): TGTGCCAGCAGTGGCACCGGGACTGGAGAGACCCAGTACTTC.

This clone came up once. The V gene is TRBV7-9, the J gene TRBJ2-7, with TRBD1 identical over 8 bases. The germline gives CDR1 SEHNR, CDR2 FQNEAQ (reference sequence). This CDR3 is 15 amino acids long. The J segment lost 3 bases and the V segment lost 3 bases, leaving 7 bases of the junction unmatched. In DNA, the CDR3 is TGTGCCAGCAGCTTCAGACAGGGGTCCGTCTACGAGCAGTACTTC. This translates into CASSFRQGSVYEQYF. The full variable domain, with the rest looked up from reference TRBV7-9 and TRBJ2-7, is DTGVSQNPRHKITKRGQNVTFRCDPISEHNRLYWYRQTLGQGPEFLTYFQNEAQLEKSRLLSDRFSAERPKGSFSTLEIQRTEQGDSAMYLCASSFRQGSVYEQYFGPGTRLTVT.